Each of the 14 T cell receptor beta chains below was sequenced from the same sample in a study of cytomegalovirus exposure and HLA in healthy donors. The PCR made use of 60 Vbeta and 13 Jbeta primers. Assay: immunoSEQ multiplex PCR; the TCRdb copy retains only in-frame clones and omits some. The table includes approximately 140,000 clones, roughly three quarters detected once. The sample comprised PBMCs. Every receptor here comes from a woman aged 45 to 65 in good health and CMV-seronegative.

On this clone itself: Distinct nucleotide sequences in the sample also encode this CDR3. The chain combines TRBV19 with TRBJ1-2; 9 bases are a match to TRBD1. From germline, CDR1 is LNHDA and CDR2 SQIVND (reference sequence). This CDR3 is 13 amino acids long. V dropped 4 bases and J dropped 8; count of bases not matched to a gene: 5. In nucleotides, the CDR3 is TGTGCCAGTAGTACCAGACAGGGGGACGGCTACACCTTC. It encodes CASSTRQGDGYTF.

This clone was seen only once. CDR3 region: CASSFAGYNEQFF. In DNA, the CDR3 is TGTGCCAGCAGCTTTGCAGGGTACAATGAGCAGTTCTTC. The chain combines TRBV7-9 with TRBJ2-1, with D tentatively TRBD1 (5 bases). The germline gives CDR1 SEHNR, CDR2 FQNEAQ (reference sequence). The CDR3 totals 13 residues. V was clipped by 3 bases and J by 4 bases, with 7 bases between them. Drawing the rest from reference TRBV7-9 and TRBJ2-1, the complete variable domain is DTGVSQNPRHKITKRGQNVTFRCDPISEHNRLYWYRQTLGQGPEFLTYFQNEAQLEKSRLLSDRFSAERPKGSFSTLEIQRTEQGDSAMYLCASSFAGYNEQFFGPGTRLTVL.

The chain is built from TRBV7-6 and TRBJ1-3, with D unresolved. CDR3 size: 15 residues. V was trimmed by 1 base and J by 0 bases, leaving 7 bases between them. Per the germline V gene, CDR1 is SGHVS and CDR2 is FNYEAQ. The CDR3 reads CASSLDRRSGNTIYF. The CDR3 region has the DNA TGTGCCAGCAGCTTAGACAGACGCTCTGGAAACACCATATATTTT.

The chain combines TRBV5-6 with TRBJ2-5; maybe TRBD2 (6 bases). The J call may be wrong; the DNA end is better matched by TRBJ2-7. The CDR3 consists of 13 residues. The germline gives CDR1 SGHDT, CDR2 YYEEEE. CDR3 bases: TGTGCCAGCAACCCAGCGGGTATCGACGAGCAGTACTTC. It translates to CASNPAGIDEQYF.

The V and J genes are TRBV4-2 and TRBJ2-5; 9 bases line up with TRBD2. In germline, CDR1 is LGHNA, CDR2 YNFKEQ. Trimming cost V 3 bases and J 0 bases; bases outside gene matches: 2. The CDR3 is made up of 15 amino acids. CDR3 region: CASSHRLADQETQYF. CDR3 coding DNA: TGTGCCAGCAGCCACAGACTAGCGGACCAAGAGACCCAGTACTTC.

V is TRBV19 and J is TRBJ2-3, with 8 nucleotides matching TRBD2. The ends lost 8 bases at V and 8 bases at J; junction bases unmatched: 12. The length of the CDR3 is 14 residues. Germline V lookup: CDR1 LNHDA, CDR2 SQIVND (reference sequence). This chain's CDR3 is CASCGTGGPITQYF. The CDR3 DNA sequence: TGTGCCAGTTGTGGTACGGGGGGGCCGATTACGCAGTATTTT.

The chain joins TRBV27 to TRBJ2-7; TRBD2 matches at 9 bases. The CDR3 runs to 15 residues. V was pared by 5 bases and J by 3 bases, with 8 bases of the junction left unmatched. CDR1 is MNHEY and CDR2 is SMNVEV in the germline V gene (reference sequence). CDR3 coding DNA: TGTGCCAGCAGTAGTAGCGGGGGATATCTCTACGAGCAGTACTTC. This codes for CASSSSGGYLYEQYF.

A note on this clone: The same CDR3 also results from other DNA sequences found in this sample. This chain links TRBV6-5 with TRBJ2-7; 9 positions match TRBD1. This CDR3 is built from 13 residues. The germline gives CDR1 MNHEY, CDR2 SVGAGI. After removal of 5 bases from V and 4 bases from J, the junction contained 3 bases not matched to a gene. DNA of the CDR3: TGTGCCAGCAGTCGGGACAGGGCGTACGAGCAGTACTTC. This codes for CASSRDRAYEQYF.

The chain recombines TRBV29-1 with TRBJ2-1, with TRBD2 matching over 8 bases. Trimming at V came to 8 bases and at J to 2 bases, leaving 11 bases not matched to a gene. The V gene's germline CDR1 is SQVTM and CDR2 ANQGSEA. The CDR3 spans 15 residues. CDR3 in amino acids: CSSGISGGTYNEQFF. The CDR3 region has the DNA TGCAGCTCTGGAATATCGGGGGGGACCTACAATGAGCAGTTCTTC.

The V call is TRBV7-2, the J call TRBJ1-2; 7 nucleotides align to TRBD1. Germline values: CDR1 SGHTA, CDR2 FQGNSA. The CDR3 has 13 residues. The junction had 5 bases not matched to a gene; V was cut back by 5 bases and J by 5 bases. CDR3 nucleotides: TGTGCCAGCAGCCTGACAGGGAGGTATGGCTACACCTTC. Residues: CASSLTGRYGYTF. Full variable domain (rest looked up from reference TRBV7-2 and TRBJ1-2): GAGVSQSPSNKVTEKGKDVELRCDPISGHTALYWYRQSLGQGLEFLIYFQGNSAPDKSGLPSDRFSAERTGGSVSTLTIQRTQQEDSAVYLCASSLTGRYGYTFGSGTRLTVV.

The genes are TRBV6-5 and TRBJ2-7; 8 bases map to TRBD1. This CDR3 is 14 amino acids long. Per germline, CDR1 MNHEY and CDR2 SVGAGI. J was trimmed by 4 bases and V by 6 bases; bases with no gene match: 8. The CDR3 DNA is TGTGCCAGCAGGGCGCAGGGGGCGGGTTACGAGCAGTACTTC. Translated: CASRAQGAGYEQYF.

The V call is TRBV9, the J call TRBJ1-2; no clear D. CDR3 length: 14 residues. V shed 3 bases and J shed 4 bases, with 13 bases lying between them. The germline gives CDR1 SGDLS, CDR2 YYNGEE. This CDR3 reads CASSASPGTYGYTF. In nucleotides, the CDR3 is TGTGCCAGCAGCGCAAGTCCGGGAACCTATGGCTACACCTTC.

The chain has TRBV5-6 and TRBJ2-7; D ambiguous. This CDR3 has 11 residues. Germline CDR1 SGHDT, CDR2 YYEEEE. V lost 2 bases and J 6 bases, leaving 6 bases between the germline ends. The CDR3 spells CASSFPVEQYF. CDR3 bases: TGTGCCAGCAGCTTCCCAGTCGAGCAGTACTTC.

The chain employs TRBV5-6 and TRBJ2-4, with TRBD1 identical over 9 bases. The V segment lost 1 base and the J segment 8 bases; nucleotides outside the gene matches: 7. CDR1 SGHDT and CDR2 YYEEEE come from the germline V gene. There are 15 residues in the CDR3. CDR3 sequence (DNA): TGTGCCAGCAGCTTGTTGACAGGGGGAGGTGACATTCAGTACTTC. Translation gives CASSLLTGGGDIQYF.